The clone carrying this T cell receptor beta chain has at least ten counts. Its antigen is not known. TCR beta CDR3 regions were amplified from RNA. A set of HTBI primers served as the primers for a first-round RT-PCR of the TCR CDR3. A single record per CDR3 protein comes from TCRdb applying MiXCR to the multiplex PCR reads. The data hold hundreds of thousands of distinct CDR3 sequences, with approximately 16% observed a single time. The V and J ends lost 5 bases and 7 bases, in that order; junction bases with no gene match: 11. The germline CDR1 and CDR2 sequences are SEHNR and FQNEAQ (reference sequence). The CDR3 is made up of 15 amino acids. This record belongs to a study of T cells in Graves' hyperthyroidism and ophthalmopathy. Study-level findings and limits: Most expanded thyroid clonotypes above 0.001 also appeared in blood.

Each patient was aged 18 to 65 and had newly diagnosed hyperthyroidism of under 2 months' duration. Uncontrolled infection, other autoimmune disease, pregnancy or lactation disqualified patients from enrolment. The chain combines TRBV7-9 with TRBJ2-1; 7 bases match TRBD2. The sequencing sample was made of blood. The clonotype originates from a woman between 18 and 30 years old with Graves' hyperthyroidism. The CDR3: CASSGYPGGSNEQFF. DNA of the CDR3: TGTGCCAGCAGCGGCTATCCGGGAGGTTCTAATGAGCAGTTCTTC.